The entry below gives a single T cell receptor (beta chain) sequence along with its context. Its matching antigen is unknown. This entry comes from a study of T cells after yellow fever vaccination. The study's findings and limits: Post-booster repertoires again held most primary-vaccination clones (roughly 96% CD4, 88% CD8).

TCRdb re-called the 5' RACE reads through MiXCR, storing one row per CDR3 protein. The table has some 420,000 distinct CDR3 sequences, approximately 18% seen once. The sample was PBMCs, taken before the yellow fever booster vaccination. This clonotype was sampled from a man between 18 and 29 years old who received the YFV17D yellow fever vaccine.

This CDR3 is CASRLAQGQDYGYTF. DNA of the CDR3: TGTGCAAGTCGCTTAGCGCAGGGGCAGGACTATGGCTACACCTTC. This chain uses TRBV12-2 with TRBJ1-2; whether TRBD1, the table's D call, matches the DNA was not checked. TRBV12-2 is annotated as a pseudogene. CDR3 size: 15 residues.